This T cell receptor beta chain was recovered during a study of CD8 T cells in ankylosing spondylitis. Study-wide results and caveats: Enrichment of disease-linked clones was reportedly significant in matched ankylosing spondylitis synovial fluid. Blood from ankylosing spondylitis patients appeared to carry a characteristic roughly 8-variant TCR beta motif. The disease-linked clones had a CD8+ phenotype and low blood frequencies.

This clonotype has at least ten counts. Its antigen remains unknown. Quantitative barcoded 5'-RACE was used to prepare TCR beta libraries. TCRdb fed the 5' RACE reads into MiXCR, producing one record per CDR3 protein. The repertoire includes roughly 120,000 distinct CDR3 sequences, around 7% of them detected once, and 12% sits in the top ten. Sequencing was carried out using blood, either unsorted or a sorted T cell fraction (not recorded which). This clonotype was sampled from a male donor with ankylosing spondylitis or in good health (not recorded which).

CDR3 DNA sequence: TGTGCCAGCAGCCAAGATACTAGCGGGAGGTCAGATACGCAGTATTTT. Protein product: CASSQDTSGRSDTQYF. The chain employs TRBV3-1 and TRBJ2-3; 12 nucleotides match TRBD2. CDR1 and CDR2 (germline): LGHDT, YNNKEL (reference sequence). This CDR3 is built from 16 residues. The V and J ends lost 0 bases and 4 bases, in that order; junction bases with no gene match: 2.